The entry below describes one T cell receptor (beta chain). Measured with immunoSEQ multiplex PCR; TCRdb has only the in-frame clones, and not every one. Counted here are 55,000 to 70,000 clones, roughly 85% occurring once; the ten biggest clones make up roughly 4.8%. This specimen comes from a study of OX40 agonist ivuxolimab in advanced cancers. Study information: Patients got intravenous ivuxolimab at 0.01 to 10 mg/kg every 2 weeks. Patients enrolled in dose escalation were diagnosed with hepatocellular carcinoma, melanoma, renal cell or head and neck cancer.

The CDR3 has 21 amino acids. This chain joins TRBV21-1 and TRBJ2-5; the table's D call, TRBD2, was not checked against the DNA. TRBV21-1 is a listed pseudogene. This clonotype was sampled from an adult with an advanced solid tumor such as melanoma, head and neck, liver or kidney cancer. Sequencing used CD4+ or CD8+ T cells sorted from blood, obtained in a trial of the OX40 agonist ivuxolimab. The CDR3 protein is CASSKAEVPSIYNKAQETQYF. In DNA, the CDR3 is TGTGCCAGCAGCAAAGCCGAGGTACCTAGCATCTACAATAAGGCCCAAGAGACCCAGTACTTC.